This T cell receptor beta chain was obtained from a study of a mutant IDH1 vaccine in newly diagnosed glioma. Study context: Patients previously underwent radiotherapy, temozolomide, or both, and most underwent both.

As to time point: baseline, week 1 (first vaccination visit). The treatment denotes: pre-vaccination baseline after standard-of-care therapy. V lost 0 bases and J lost 6; bases outside the gene matches: 17. The CDR3 has 20 amino acids. Germline V CDR1 and CDR2: ENHRY, SYGVKD. Study-level results: The occurrence of vaccine-induced immune responses was seen in 93.3% of patients. Pseudoprogression seemed unrelated to changes in top peripheral T cell clonotypes.

Sequencing used immunoSEQ multiplex PCR; TCRdb keeps in-frame clones, though not all of them. Found here are approximately 52,000 clones, about 80% of them singletons; the top ten hold roughly 1.9%. With respect to this clone: No antigen is known for it.

This sample comprised PBMCs, obtained from a glioma patient treated with radiotherapy, temozolomide or both. The TCR originated in a woman aged 35 to 49 with glioma. This chain links TRBV10-3 with TRBJ1-6; 7 positions match TRBD1. In DNA, the CDR3 is TGTGCCATCAGTGAGTCGAAGGAGGGGGCCGTAGGGGGTGGTAATTCACCCCTCCACTTT. Its protein product is CAISESKEGAVGGGNSPLHF.